The entry below gives a single TCR beta chain sequence along with its context. What it binds is unknown. The CDR3 runs to 15 residues. Per the germline V gene, CDR1 is SGHKS and CDR2 is YYEKEE (reference sequence). Trimming pared 2 bases from V and 5 bases from J, leaving 14 bases between. This entry comes from a study of PD-1 blockade in classical Hodgkin lymphoma. Regarding the study as a whole: No one has yet defined what causes the repertoire differences, which may be disease activity or prior therapy. Before treatment, TCR diversity in newly diagnosed patients was reportedly lower than in healthy donors. Complete responders entered with baseline diversity on par with newly diagnosed patients, the results showed.

Data came from immunoSEQ multiplex PCR; TCRdb stores just in-frame clones and leaves some out. Among approximately 99,000 clones listed, nearly 90% were seen once. Each patient's relapse followed autologous stem cell transplantation, and brentuximab vedotin exposure varied. This specimen consisted of peripheral blood mononuclear cells (PBMCs), obtained before the second cycle of nivolumab. The receptor's source is a human donor with classical Hodgkin lymphoma. J is TRBJ2-1 and V is TRBV5-5, with D perhaps matching TRBD1 (6 bases). The CDR3: CASSFSGDRNNEQFF. The CDR3 region has the DNA TGTGCCAGCAGCTTCTCAGGGGATCGCAACAATGAGCAGTTCTTC.